Listed below are T cell receptor beta chains from one sample, sequenced in a study of cytomegalovirus exposure and HLA in healthy donors. Profiled with immunoSEQ multiplex PCR; TCRdb holds only in-frame clones, not every one. Of around 190,000 clones detected, 75% to 90% appear once; the ten largest clones hold around 0.34%. The specimen was PBMCs. The source is a woman in her twenties or thirties in good health and CMV-seronegative. Both conserved end residues are part of each CDR3. The D gene is left open where the match is weak. Clone size is given for some rows only: seen once, a few or many times, or a class if the clone is expanded.

clone size: NA; D gene: NA; V gene: TRBV9; J gene: TRBJ1-1; CDR3 protein: CASSAGGGTEAFF; CDR3 DNA: TGTGCCAGCAGCGCCGGTGGTGGCACTGAAGCTTTCTTT
clone size: NA; D gene: TRBD2; V gene: TRBV7-9; J gene: TRBJ2-5; CDR3 protein: CASSFRTSETQETQYF; CDR3 DNA: TGTGCCAGCAGCTTTAGGACTAGCGAGACCCAAGAGACCCAGTACTTC
clone size: NA; D gene: TRBD1; V gene: TRBV7-9; J gene: TRBJ1-5; CDR3 protein: CASSNVDRGRTDQPQHF; CDR3 DNA: TGTGCCAGCAGCAACGTCGACAGGGGGCGAACGGATCAGCCCCAGCATTTT
clone size: NA; D gene: NA; V gene: TRBV6-1; J gene: TRBJ1-6; CDR3 protein: CASRNGPWDSPLHF; CDR3 DNA: TGTGCCAGCAGAAATGGGCCTTGGGATTCACCCCTCCACTTT
clone size: few; D gene: NA; V gene: TRBV4-1; J gene: TRBJ2-7; CDR3 protein: CASSQVGAGTYEQYF; CDR3 DNA: TGCGCCAGCAGCCAAGTGGGTGCAGGGACCTACGAGCAGTACTTC
clone size: few; D gene: NA; V gene: TRBV5-1; J gene: TRBJ2-5; CDR3 protein: CASSPDRQETQYF; CDR3 DNA: TGCGCCAGCAGCCCGGACAGACAAGAGACCCAGTACTTC
clone size: few; D gene: TRBD2; V gene: TRBV5-1; J gene: TRBJ2-3; CDR3 protein: CASSVRLAGSSDTQYF; CDR3 DNA: TGCGCCAGCAGCGTGAGACTAGCGGGGTCTTCAGATACGCAGTATTTT
clone size: NA; D gene: NA; V gene: TRBV7-2; J gene: TRBJ2-1; CDR3 protein: CASPDFQFF; CDR3 DNA: TGTGCCAGCCCAGATTTTCAGTTCTTC
clone size: NA; D gene: TRBD2; V gene: TRBV27; J gene: TRBJ2-7; CDR3 protein: CASTASGLYEQYF; CDR3 DNA: TGTGCCAGCACCGCTAGCGGCCTTTACGAGCAGTACTTC
clone size: NA; D gene: NA; V gene: TRBV6-6; J gene: TRBJ1-5; CDR3 protein: CASSVEGGGVWPQHF; CDR3 DNA: TGTGCCAGCAGTGTTGAGGGGGGGGGCGTTTGGCCCCAGCATTTT
clone size: NA; D gene: TRBD2; V gene: TRBV6-5; J gene: TRBJ2-7; CDR3 protein: CASRWGTTATYEQYF; CDR3 DNA: TGTGCCAGCAGGTGGGGGACTACCGCGACCTACGAGCAGTACTTC
clone size: NA; D gene: NA; V gene: TRBV27; J gene: TRBJ2-7; CDR3 protein: CASSLSLGGYEQYF; CDR3 DNA: TGTGCCAGCAGTTTATCGTTGGGGGGCTACGAGCAGTACTTC
clone size: NA; D gene: TRBD1; V gene: TRBV18; J gene: TRBJ1-4; CDR3 protein: CASSREQGADEKLFF; CDR3 DNA: TGTGCCAGCTCACGGGAACAGGGGGCGGACGAAAAACTGTTTTTT
clone size: NA; D gene: NA; V gene: TRBV5-1; J gene: TRBJ1-1; CDR3 protein: CASMDRGVNTEAFF; CDR3 DNA: TGCGCCAGCATGGATCGGGGGGTGAACACTGAAGCTTTCTTT
clone size: NA; D gene: NA; V gene: TRBV28; J gene: TRBJ1-2; CDR3 protein: CASSLSPGGGYDYGYTF; CDR3 DNA: TGTGCCAGCAGTTTATCCCCCGGTGGAGGGTACGACTATGGCTACACCTTC
clone size: NA; D gene: NA; V gene: TRBV6-1; J gene: TRBJ1-2; CDR3 protein: CASSDTAGYTF; CDR3 DNA: TGTGCCAGCAGTGATACAGCCGGCTACACCTTC
clone size: once; D gene: TRBD2; V gene: TRBV7-6; J gene: TRBJ2-7; CDR3 protein: CASSLGGDYSYEQYF; CDR3 DNA: TGTGCCAGCAGCTTAGGTGGGGACTACTCCTACGAGCAGTACTTC
clone size: NA; D gene: NA; V gene: TRBV6-5; J gene: TRBJ1-1; CDR3 protein: CASSLFRTTEAFF; CDR3 DNA: TGTGCCAGCAGTCTTTTCCGAACTACTGAAGCTTTCTTT
clone size: few; D gene: NA; V gene: TRBV7-2; J gene: TRBJ2-2; CDR3 protein: CASSVSSVDTGELFF; CDR3 DNA: TGTGCCAGCAGCGTATCTAGCGTCGACACCGGGGAGCTGTTTTTT
clone size: NA; D gene: NA; V gene: TRBV5-8; J gene: TRBJ1-5; CDR3 protein: CASRLGGKQPQHF; CDR3 DNA: TGTGCCAGCAGGTTGGGAGGGAAGCAGCCCCAGCATTTT
clone size: NA; D gene: NA; V gene: TRBV9; J gene: TRBJ2-1; CDR3 protein: CASSVDGNSYNEQFF; CDR3 DNA: TGTGCCAGCAGCGTAGACGGGAATTCCTACAATGAGCAGTTCTTC
clone size: NA; D gene: NA; V gene: TRBV7-9; J gene: TRBJ1-2; CDR3 protein: CASTDWGDYGYTF; CDR3 DNA: TGTGCCAGCACCGACTGGGGCGACTATGGCTACACCTTC
clone size: NA; D gene: NA; V gene: TRBV6-5; J gene: TRBJ1-6; CDR3 protein: CASSRGGSNSPLHF; CDR3 DNA: TGTGCCAGCAGCCGGGGAGGGTCCAATTCACCCCTCCACTTT
clone size: NA; D gene: TRBD1; V gene: TRBV15; J gene: TRBJ1-2; CDR3 protein: CATSRGVQGAIGYTF; CDR3 DNA: TGTGCCACCAGCAGAGGGGTACAGGGGGCCATTGGCTACACCTTC
clone size: NA; D gene: NA; V gene: TRBV9; J gene: TRBJ2-7; CDR3 protein: CASSEGAGWGLQQYF; CDR3 DNA: TGTGCCAGCAGCGAAGGGGCCGGTTGGGGCCTTCAACAGTACTTC
clone size: once; D gene: TRBD1; V gene: TRBV11-2; J gene: TRBJ2-7; CDR3 protein: CASSWDRGRLEQYF; CDR3 DNA: TGTGCCAGCAGCTGGGACAGGGGGCGACTCGAGCAGTACTTC
clone size: NA; D gene: NA; V gene: TRBV11-2; J gene: TRBJ2-5; CDR3 protein: CASSFPGETQYF; CDR3 DNA: TGTGCCAGCAGCTTCCCGGGGGAGACCCAGTACTTC
clone size: once; D gene: NA; V gene: TRBV7-9; J gene: TRBJ2-7; CDR3 protein: CASSSNQNPYEQYF; CDR3 DNA: TGTGCCAGCAGCTCAAACCAGAACCCCTACGAGCAGTACTTC
clone size: NA; D gene: NA; V gene: TRBV10-1; J gene: TRBJ2-4; CDR3 protein: CASSSFRGAAPLAKNIQYF; CDR3 DNA: TGCGCCAGCAGTTCATTCCGGGGGGCTGCCCCCTTAGCCAAAAACATTCAGTACTTC
clone size: NA; D gene: TRBD1; V gene: TRBV5-1; J gene: TRBJ1-5; CDR3 protein: CASKSGEGAGQPQHF; CDR3 DNA: TGCGCCAGTAAGAGCGGAGAGGGGGCGGGTCAGCCCCAGCATTTT
clone size: NA; D gene: TRBD2; V gene: TRBV5-1; J gene: TRBJ2-3; CDR3 protein: CASSLGRLVGGDTQYF; CDR3 DNA: TGCGCCAGCAGCTTGGGACGATTAGTGGGAGGGGATACGCAGTATTTT
clone size: NA; D gene: TRBD2; V gene: TRBV19; J gene: TRBJ2-1; CDR3 protein: CASSKTSGSYNEQFF; CDR3 DNA: TGTGCCAGTAGTAAGACTAGCGGCTCCTACAATGAGCAGTTCTTC
clone size: NA; D gene: NA; V gene: TRBV29-1; J gene: TRBJ2-3; CDR3 protein: CSVTGTSSTDTQYF; CDR3 DNA: TGCAGCGTAACAGGTACATCTAGCACAGATACGCAGTATTTT
clone size: NA; D gene: NA; V gene: TRBV10-3; J gene: TRBJ1-1; CDR3 protein: CAISVKGMNTEAFF; CDR3 DNA: TGTGCCATCAGTGTGAAGGGGATGAACACTGAAGCTTTCTTT
clone size: NA; D gene: TRBD1; V gene: TRBV4-1; J gene: TRBJ2-7; CDR3 protein: CASSQGGGQGPGKQYF; CDR3 DNA: TGCGCCAGCAGCCAAGGGGGGGGACAGGGGCCTGGCAAGCAGTACTTC
clone size: NA; D gene: NA; V gene: TRBV6-6; J gene: TRBJ1-5; CDR3 protein: CASSYEASGNQPQHF; CDR3 DNA: TGTGCCAGCAGTTACGAAGCGTCCGGCAATCAGCCCCAGCATTTT
clone size: NA; D gene: NA; V gene: TRBV6-5; J gene: TRBJ2-6; CDR3 protein: CASTYDSSGANVLTF; CDR3 DNA: TGTGCCAGCACCTACGACTCCTCTGGGGCCAACGTCCTGACTTTC
clone size: NA; D gene: TRBD2; V gene: TRBV4-1; J gene: TRBJ2-7; CDR3 protein: CASSSLGKGRGGEQYF; CDR3 DNA: TGCGCCAGCAGCTCACTCGGTAAAGGTCGCGGGGGGGAGCAGTACTTC
clone size: NA; D gene: TRBD2; V gene: TRBV5-1; J gene: TRBJ2-2; CDR3 protein: CASSPGLAGGPNTGELFF; CDR3 DNA: TGCGCCAGCAGCCCGGGACTAGCGGGGGGGCCGAACACCGGGGAGCTGTTTTTT
clone size: NA; D gene: TRBD1; V gene: TRBV5-1; J gene: TRBJ2-3; CDR3 protein: CASSPTTGDDTQYF; CDR3 DNA: TGCGCCAGCAGCCCTACCACAGGGGACGATACGCAGTATTTT